Listed below are T cell receptor beta chains from one sample, sequenced in a study of blood T cell repertoires in COVID-19. Clones were sequenced by immunoSEQ multiplex PCR, and TCRdb holds only the in-frame ones, with some missing. This sample has over 130,000 clones, with nearly 85% found just once. The sequencing sample was made of PBMCs or T cells enriched from blood (not recorded which). All receptors derive from a man in his fifties in a cohort exposed to, infected with or recovered from COVID-19 (not recorded which). Both conserved end residues are part of each CDR3. A D gene is named only where the DNA matches it firmly. Only part of the rows carry a size: once, few, many, or a class if the clone is expanded.

length: 15
D: TRBD1
V: TRBV19
J: TRBJ1-2
size: .
CDR3: CASSRSDRGGNGYTF
DNA: TGTGCCAGTAGTCGATCGGACAGGGGAGGGAATGGCTACACCTTC

length: 15
D: .
V: TRBV7-6
J: TRBJ2-3
size: .
CDR3: CASSFNRAGTDTQYF
DNA: TGTGCCAGCAGCTTTAACAGGGCCGGCACAGATACGCAGTATTTT

length: 11
D: .
V: TRBV20-1
J: TRBJ1-1
size: .
CDR3: CSARDGGEAFF
DNA: TGCAGTGCTAGAGACGGGGGAGAAGCTTTCTTT

length: 14
D: TRBD2
V: TRBV2
J: TRBJ2-3
size: .
CDR3: CATLAGGGTDTQYF
DNA: TGTGCCACCTTAGCGGGAGGGGGCACAGATACGCAGTATTTT

length: 15
D: TRBD2
V: TRBV28
J: TRBJ2-1
size: .
CDR3: CASSLPLADNNEQFF
DNA: TGTGCCAGCAGTTTACCGCTAGCGGATAACAATGAGCAGTTCTTC

length: 15
D: .
V: TRBV11-2
J: TRBJ2-7
size: .
CDR3: CASSLSWDNSYEQYF
DNA: TGTGCCAGCAGCTTAAGCTGGGACAACTCCTACGAGCAGTACTTC

length: 14
D: TRBD1
V: TRBV6-6
J: TRBJ2-7
size: few
CDR3: CASRAANTGVEQYF
DNA: TGTGCCAGCAGGGCCGCCAATACAGGGGTAGAGCAGTACTTC

length: 14
D: .
V: TRBV5-1
J: TRBJ1-3
size: .
CDR3: CASSVGGAGNTIYF
DNA: TGCGCCAGCAGCGTAGGGGGTGCTGGAAACACCATATATTTT

length: 11
D: .
V: TRBV30
J: TRBJ1-1
size: .
CDR3: CAWSVGGEAFF
DNA: TGTGCCTGGAGTGTAGGAGGTGAAGCTTTCTTT

length: 14
D: .
V: TRBV18
J: TRBJ1-1
size: .
CDR3: CASSSNGGNTEAFF
DNA: TGTGCCAGCTCCTCTAACGGGGGGAACACTGAAGCTTTCTTT